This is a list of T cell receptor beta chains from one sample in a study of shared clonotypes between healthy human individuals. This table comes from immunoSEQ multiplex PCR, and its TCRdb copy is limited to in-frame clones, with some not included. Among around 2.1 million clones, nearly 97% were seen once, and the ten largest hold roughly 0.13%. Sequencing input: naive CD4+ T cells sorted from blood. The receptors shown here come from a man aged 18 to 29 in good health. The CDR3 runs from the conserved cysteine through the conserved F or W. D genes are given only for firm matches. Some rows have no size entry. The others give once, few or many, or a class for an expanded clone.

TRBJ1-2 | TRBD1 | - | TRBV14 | CASRRQGSNYGYTF | TGTGCCAGCAGACGACAGGGGTCTAACTATGGCTACACCTTC
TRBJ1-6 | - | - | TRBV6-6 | CASSYGKQGSSPLHF | TGTGCCAGCAGTTACGGGAAACAGGGCAGCTCACCCCTCCACTTT
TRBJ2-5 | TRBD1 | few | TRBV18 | CASSPGTGGQETQYF | TGTGCCAGCTCACCCGGGACAGGGGGCCAAGAGACCCAGTACTTC
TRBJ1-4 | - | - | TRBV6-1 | CASSVQATNEKLFF | TGTGCCAGCAGTGTGCAGGCAACTAATGAAAAACTGTTTTTT
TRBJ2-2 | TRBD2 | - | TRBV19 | CASSIEGAGVRTGELFF | TGTGCCAGTAGTATTGAGGGAGCGGGAGTACGGACCGGGGAGCTGTTTTTT
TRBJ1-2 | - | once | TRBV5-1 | CASRKASNYGYTF | TGCGCCAGCAGAAAAGCTAGCAACTATGGCTACACCTTC
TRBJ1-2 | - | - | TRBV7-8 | CASSHSDMGGYTF | TGTGCCAGCAGCCATTCGGACATGGGGGGCTACACCTTC
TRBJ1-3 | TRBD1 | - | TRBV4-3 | CASSQGTGGNFGNTIYF | TGCGCCAGCAGCCAAGGTACAGGGGGCAACTTTGGAAACACCATATATTTT
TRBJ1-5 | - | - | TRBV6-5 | CASSYGVSNQPQHF | TGTGCCAGCAGTTACGGAGTTAGCAATCAGCCCCAGCATTTT
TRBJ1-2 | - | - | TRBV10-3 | CAISESSSGYTF | TGTGCCATCAGTGAGTCGTCCAGCGGCTACACCTTC
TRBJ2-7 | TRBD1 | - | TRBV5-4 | CASSPDRGAYEQYF | TGTGCCAGCAGCCCGGACAGGGGGGCCTACGAGCAGTACTTC
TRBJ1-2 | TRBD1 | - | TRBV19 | CASRQGANGYTF | TGTGCCAGCCGACAGGGGGCTAATGGCTACACCTTC
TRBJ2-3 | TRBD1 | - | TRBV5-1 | CASRRGQTDTQYF | TGCGCCAGCCGCAGGGGGCAAACAGATACGCAGTATTTT
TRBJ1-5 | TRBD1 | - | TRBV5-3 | CARSPSTGIVNQPQHF | TGTGCCAGAAGCCCATCGACAGGGATTGTCAATCAGCCCCAGCATTTT
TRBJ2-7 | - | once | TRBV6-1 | CASSEEVLSRHEQYF | TGTGCCAGCAGTGAAGAGGTACTCTCACGTCACGAGCAGTACTTC
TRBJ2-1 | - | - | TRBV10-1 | CASNGLPSSYNEQFF | TGCGCCAGCAACGGACTGCCGAGCTCCTACAATGAGCAGTTCTTC